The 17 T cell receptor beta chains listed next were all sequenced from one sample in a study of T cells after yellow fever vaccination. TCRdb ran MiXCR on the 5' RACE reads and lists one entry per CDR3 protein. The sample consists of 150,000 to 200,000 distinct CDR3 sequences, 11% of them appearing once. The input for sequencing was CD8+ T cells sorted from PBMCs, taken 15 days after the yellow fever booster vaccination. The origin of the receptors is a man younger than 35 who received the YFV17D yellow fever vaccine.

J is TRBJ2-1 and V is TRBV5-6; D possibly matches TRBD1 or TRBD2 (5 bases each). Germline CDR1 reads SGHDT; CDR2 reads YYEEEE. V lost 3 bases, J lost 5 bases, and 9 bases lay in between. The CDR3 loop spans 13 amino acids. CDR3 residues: CASSWDLNNEQFF. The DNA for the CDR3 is TGTGCCAGCAGCTGGGACCTAAACAATGAGCAGTTCTTC.

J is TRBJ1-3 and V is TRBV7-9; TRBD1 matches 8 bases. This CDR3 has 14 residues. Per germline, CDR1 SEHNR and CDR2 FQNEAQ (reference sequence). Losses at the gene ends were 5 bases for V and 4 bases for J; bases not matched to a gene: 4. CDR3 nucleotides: TGTGCCAGCAGCCGGACAGGGTTAGGAAACACCATATATTTT. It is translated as CASSRTGLGNTIYF.

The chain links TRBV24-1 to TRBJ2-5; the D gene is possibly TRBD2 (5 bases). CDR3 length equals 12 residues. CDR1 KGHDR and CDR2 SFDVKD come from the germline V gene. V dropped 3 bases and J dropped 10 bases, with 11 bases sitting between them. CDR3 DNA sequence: TGTGCCACCAGTGATCAGGACTCAGGCCAGTACTTC. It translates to CATSDQDSGQYF.

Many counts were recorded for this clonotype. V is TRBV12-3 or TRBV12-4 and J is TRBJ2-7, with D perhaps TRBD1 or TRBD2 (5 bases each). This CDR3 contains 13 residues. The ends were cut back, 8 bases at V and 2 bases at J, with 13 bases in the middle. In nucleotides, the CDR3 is TGTGCCAGCGCTTGGGGGAAAACCTACGAGCAGTACTTC. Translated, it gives CASAWGKTYEQYF.

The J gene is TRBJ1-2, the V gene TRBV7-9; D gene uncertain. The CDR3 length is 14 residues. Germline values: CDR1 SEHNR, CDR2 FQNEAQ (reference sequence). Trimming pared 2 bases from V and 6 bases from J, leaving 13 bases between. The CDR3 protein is CASSLLSGPNGYTF. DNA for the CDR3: TGTGCCAGCAGCTTATTGTCTGGACCCAATGGCTACACCTTC. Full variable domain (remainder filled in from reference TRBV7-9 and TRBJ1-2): DTGVSQNPRHKITKRGQNVTFRCDPISEHNRLYWYRQTLGQGPEFLTYFQNEAQLEKSRLLSDRFSAERPKGSFSTLEIQRTEQGDSAMYLCASSLLSGPNGYTFGSGTRLTVV.

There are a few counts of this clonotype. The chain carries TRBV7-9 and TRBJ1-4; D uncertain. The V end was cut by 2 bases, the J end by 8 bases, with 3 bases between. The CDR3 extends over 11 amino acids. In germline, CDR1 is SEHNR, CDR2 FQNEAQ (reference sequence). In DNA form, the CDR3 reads TGTGCCAGCAGCTTAAGAGAAAAACTGTTTTTT. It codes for CASSLREKLFF.

The CDR3 sequence: CASSRGPGLGNTGELFF. CDR3 in DNA: TGCGCCAGCAGCCGCGGGCCGGGACTAGGGAACACCGGGGAGCTGTTTTTT. The chain employs TRBV4-1 and TRBJ2-2; the match to TRBD2 covers 8 bases. Trimming cost V 4 bases and J 1 base; bases outside gene matches: 8. CDR1 and CDR2 from the germline V gene are MGHRA and YSYEKL. This CDR3 region has 17 residues.

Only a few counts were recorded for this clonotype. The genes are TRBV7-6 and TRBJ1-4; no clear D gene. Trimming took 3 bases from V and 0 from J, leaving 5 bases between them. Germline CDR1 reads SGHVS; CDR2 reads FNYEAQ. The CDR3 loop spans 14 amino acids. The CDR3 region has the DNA TGTGCCAGCAGCTTCCCTGCAACTAATGAAAAACTGTTTTTT. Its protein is CASSFPATNEKLFF.

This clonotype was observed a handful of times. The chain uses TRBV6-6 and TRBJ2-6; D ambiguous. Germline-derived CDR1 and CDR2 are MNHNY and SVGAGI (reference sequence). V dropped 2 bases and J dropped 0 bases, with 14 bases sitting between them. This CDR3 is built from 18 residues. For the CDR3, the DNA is TGTGCCAGCAGTTACCGCACAAGAGTTTACTCTGGGGCCAACGTCCTGACTTTC. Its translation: CASSYRTRVYSGANVLTF.

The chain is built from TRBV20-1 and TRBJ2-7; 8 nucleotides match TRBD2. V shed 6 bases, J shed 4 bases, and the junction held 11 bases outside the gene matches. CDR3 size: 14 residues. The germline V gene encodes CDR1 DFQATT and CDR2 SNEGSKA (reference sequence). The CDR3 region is CSAPRLATSYEQYF. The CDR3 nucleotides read TGCAGTGCACCCCGACTAGCGACTTCGTACGAGCAGTACTTC.

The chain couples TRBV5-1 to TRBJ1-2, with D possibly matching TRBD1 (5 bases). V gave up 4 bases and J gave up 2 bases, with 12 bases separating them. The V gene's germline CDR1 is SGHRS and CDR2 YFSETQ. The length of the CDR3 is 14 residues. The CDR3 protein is CASSPADRNYGYTF. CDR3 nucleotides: TGCGCCAGCAGCCCGGCAGACAGAAACTATGGCTACACCTTC.

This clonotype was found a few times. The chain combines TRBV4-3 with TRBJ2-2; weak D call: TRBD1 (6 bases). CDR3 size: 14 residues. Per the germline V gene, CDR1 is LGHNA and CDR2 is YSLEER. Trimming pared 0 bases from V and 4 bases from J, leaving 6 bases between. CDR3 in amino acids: CASSQEDSTGELFF. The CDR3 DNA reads TGCGCCAGCAGCCAAGAGGACAGCACCGGGGAGCTGTTTTTT.

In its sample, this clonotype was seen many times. CDR3 coding DNA: TGTGCCAGCAGCCAAGAATTCGGCAGGGGCAATCAGCCCCAGCATTTT. It yields the protein CASSQEFGRGNQPQHF. The J gene is TRBJ1-5, the V gene TRBV4-2; D is perhaps TRBD1 (5 bases). CDR3 length: 16 residues. The germline V gene has CDR1 LGHNA and CDR2 YNFKEQ. Trimming removed 0 bases from V and 2 bases from J, with 11 bases in between.

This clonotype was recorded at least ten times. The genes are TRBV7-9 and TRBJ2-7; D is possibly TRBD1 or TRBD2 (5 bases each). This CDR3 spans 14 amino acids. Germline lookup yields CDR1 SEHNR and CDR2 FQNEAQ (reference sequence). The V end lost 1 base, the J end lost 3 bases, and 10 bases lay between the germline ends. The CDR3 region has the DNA TGTGCCAGCAGCTTAGGGGGGAGCGGCTACGAGCAGTACGTC. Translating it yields CASSLGGSGYEQYV.

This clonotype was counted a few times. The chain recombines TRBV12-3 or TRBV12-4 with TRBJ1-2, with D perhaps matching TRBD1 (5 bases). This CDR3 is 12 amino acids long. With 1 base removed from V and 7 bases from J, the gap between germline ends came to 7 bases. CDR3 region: CASSLDGAGYTF. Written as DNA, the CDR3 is TGTGCCAGCAGTTTAGACGGGGCTGGCTACACCTTC.

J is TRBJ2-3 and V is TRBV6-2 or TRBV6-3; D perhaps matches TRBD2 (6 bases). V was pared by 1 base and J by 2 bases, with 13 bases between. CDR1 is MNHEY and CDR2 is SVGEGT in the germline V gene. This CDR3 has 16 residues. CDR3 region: CASSYYGRGTTDTQYF. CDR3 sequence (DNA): TGTGCCAGCAGTTACTACGGCCGGGGGACCACAGATACGCAGTATTTT.

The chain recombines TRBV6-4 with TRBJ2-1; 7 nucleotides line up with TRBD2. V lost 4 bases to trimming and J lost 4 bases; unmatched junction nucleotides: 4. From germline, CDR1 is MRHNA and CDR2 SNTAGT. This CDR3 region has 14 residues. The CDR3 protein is CASSVSGGYNEQFF. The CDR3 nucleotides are TGTGCCAGCAGTGTATCGGGGGGTTACAATGAGCAGTTCTTC.